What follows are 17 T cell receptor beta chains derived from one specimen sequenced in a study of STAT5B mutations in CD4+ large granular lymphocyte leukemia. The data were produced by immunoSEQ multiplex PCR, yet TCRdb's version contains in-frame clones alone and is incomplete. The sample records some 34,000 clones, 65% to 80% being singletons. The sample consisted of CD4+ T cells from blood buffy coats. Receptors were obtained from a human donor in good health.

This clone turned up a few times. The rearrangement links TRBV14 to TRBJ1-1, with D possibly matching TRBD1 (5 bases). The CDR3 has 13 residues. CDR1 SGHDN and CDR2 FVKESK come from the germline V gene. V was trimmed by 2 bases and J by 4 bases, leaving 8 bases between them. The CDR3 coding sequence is TGTGCCAGCAGCCAAATCCAGGGCACTGAAGCTTTCTTT. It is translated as CASSQIQGTEAFF.

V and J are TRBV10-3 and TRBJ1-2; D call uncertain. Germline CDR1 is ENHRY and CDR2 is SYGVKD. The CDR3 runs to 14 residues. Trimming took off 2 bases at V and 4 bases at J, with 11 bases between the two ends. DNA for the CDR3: TGTGCCATCAGTGAGGGATACTCCCCCTATGGCTACACCTTC. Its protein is CAISEGYSPYGYTF.

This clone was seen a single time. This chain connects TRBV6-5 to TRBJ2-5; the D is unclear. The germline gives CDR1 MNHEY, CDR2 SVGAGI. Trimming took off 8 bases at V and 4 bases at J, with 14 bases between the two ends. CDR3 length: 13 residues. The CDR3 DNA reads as TGTGCCAGCCAGGCCCCTGGTCGAGAGACCCAGTACTTC. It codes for CASQAPGRETQYF.

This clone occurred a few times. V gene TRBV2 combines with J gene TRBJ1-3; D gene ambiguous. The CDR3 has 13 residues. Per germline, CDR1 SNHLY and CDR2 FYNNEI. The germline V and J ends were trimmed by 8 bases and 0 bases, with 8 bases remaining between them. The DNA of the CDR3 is TGTGCCAGCGTGGAGGACTCTGGAAACACCATATATTTT. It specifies CASVEDSGNTIYF.

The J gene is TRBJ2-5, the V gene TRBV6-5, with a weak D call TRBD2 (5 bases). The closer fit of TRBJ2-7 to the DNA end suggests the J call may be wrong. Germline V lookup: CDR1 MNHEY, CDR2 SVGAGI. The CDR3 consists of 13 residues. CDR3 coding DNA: TGTGCCAGCAGTTACCCCGGAGCGGCCGAGCAGTACTTC. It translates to CASSYPGAAEQYF.

DNA for the CDR3: TGTGCCAGCAGCTTCCTAGAGACACACTGGGGCACTGAAGCTTTCTTT. It is translated as CASSFLETHWGTEAFF. The rearrangement joins TRBV5-6 to TRBJ1-1; D unclear. V shed 2 bases and J shed 4 bases, with 18 bases lying between them. The CDR3 runs to 16 residues. Germline V CDR1 and CDR2: SGHDT, YYEEEE. Drawing the rest from reference TRBV5-6 and TRBJ1-1, the complete variable domain is DAGVTQSPTHLIKTRGQQVTLRCSPKSGHDTVSWYQQALGQGPQFIFQYYEEEERQRGNFPDRFSGHQFPNYSSELNVNALLLGDSALYLCASSFLETHWGTEAFFGQGTRLTVV.

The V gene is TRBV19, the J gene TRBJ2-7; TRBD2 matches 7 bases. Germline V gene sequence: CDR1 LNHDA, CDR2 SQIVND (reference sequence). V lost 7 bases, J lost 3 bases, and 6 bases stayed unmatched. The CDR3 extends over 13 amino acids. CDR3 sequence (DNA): TGTGCCAGTAAAGGACTAGATAGCTACGAGCAGTACTTC. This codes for CASKGLDSYEQYF.

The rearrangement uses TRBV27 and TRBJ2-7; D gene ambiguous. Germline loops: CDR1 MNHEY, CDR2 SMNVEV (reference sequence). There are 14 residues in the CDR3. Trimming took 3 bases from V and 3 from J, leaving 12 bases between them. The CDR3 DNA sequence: TGTGCCAGCAGTTTCTCCGGACCGAACTACGAGCAGTACTTC. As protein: CASSFSGPNYEQYF.

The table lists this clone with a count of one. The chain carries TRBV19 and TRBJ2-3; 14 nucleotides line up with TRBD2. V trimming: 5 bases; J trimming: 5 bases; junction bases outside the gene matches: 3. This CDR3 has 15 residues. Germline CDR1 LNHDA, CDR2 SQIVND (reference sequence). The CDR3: CASSAGLAGVDTQYF. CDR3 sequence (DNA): TGTGCCAGTAGTGCGGGACTAGCGGGAGTAGATACGCAGTATTTT.

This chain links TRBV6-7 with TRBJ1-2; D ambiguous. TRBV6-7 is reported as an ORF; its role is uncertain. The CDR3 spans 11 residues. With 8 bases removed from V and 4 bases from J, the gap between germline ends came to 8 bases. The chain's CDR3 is CASPSFYGYTF. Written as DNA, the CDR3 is TGTGCCAGCCCCTCTTTCTATGGCTACACCTTC.

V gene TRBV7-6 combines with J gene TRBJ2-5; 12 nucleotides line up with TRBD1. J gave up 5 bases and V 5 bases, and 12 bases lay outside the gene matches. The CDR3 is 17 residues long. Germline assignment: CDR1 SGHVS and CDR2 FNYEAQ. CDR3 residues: CASSNAPGQGAGETQYF. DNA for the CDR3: TGTGCCAGCAGCAACGCTCCGGGACAGGGGGCTGGGGAGACCCAGTACTTC.

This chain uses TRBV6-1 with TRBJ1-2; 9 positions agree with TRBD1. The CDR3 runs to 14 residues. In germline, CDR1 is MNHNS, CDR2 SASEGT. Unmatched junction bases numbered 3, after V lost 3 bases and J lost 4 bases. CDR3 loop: CASSDRQGGYGYTF. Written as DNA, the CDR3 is TGTGCCAGCAGTGATAGACAGGGGGGCTATGGCTACACCTTC.

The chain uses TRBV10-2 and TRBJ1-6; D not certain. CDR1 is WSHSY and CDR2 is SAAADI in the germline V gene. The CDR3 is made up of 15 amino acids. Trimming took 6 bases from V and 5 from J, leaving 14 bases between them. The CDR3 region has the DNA TGCGCCAGCAGAGAAGGACCCGGGGATAATTCACCCCTCCACTTT. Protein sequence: CASREGPGDNSPLHF.

CDR3 sequence reads: CASSVSTGGNTEAFF. The CDR3 region has the DNA TGTGCCAGCAGCGTTTCTACAGGGGGGAACACTGAAGCTTTCTTT. The V call is TRBV9, the J call TRBJ1-1; 8 bases agree with TRBD1. CDR3 length equals 15 residues. Germline V CDR1 and CDR2: SGDLS, YYNGEE. Trimming at V came to 2 bases and at J to 1 base, leaving 4 bases not matched to a gene.

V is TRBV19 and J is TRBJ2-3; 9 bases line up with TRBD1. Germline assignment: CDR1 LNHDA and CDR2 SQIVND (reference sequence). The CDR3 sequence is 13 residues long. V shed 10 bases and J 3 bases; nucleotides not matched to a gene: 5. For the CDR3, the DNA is TGTGCCACCCGGGACAGGGCGACAGATACGCAGTATTTT. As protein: CATRDRATDTQYF.

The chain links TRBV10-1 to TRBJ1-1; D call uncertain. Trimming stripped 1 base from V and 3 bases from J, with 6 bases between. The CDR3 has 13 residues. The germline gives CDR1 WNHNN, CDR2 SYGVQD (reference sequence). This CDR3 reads CASSEFQYTEAFF. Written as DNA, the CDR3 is TGCGCCAGCAGTGAGTTTCAGTACACTGAAGCTTTCTTT.

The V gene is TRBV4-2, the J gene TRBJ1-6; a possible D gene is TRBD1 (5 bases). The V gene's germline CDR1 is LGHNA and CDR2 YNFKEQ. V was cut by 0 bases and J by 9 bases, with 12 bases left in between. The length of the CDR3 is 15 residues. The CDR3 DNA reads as TGTGCCAGCAGCCAAGATCGGGGGATAAGTTCACCCCTCCACTTT. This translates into CASSQDRGISSPLHF.